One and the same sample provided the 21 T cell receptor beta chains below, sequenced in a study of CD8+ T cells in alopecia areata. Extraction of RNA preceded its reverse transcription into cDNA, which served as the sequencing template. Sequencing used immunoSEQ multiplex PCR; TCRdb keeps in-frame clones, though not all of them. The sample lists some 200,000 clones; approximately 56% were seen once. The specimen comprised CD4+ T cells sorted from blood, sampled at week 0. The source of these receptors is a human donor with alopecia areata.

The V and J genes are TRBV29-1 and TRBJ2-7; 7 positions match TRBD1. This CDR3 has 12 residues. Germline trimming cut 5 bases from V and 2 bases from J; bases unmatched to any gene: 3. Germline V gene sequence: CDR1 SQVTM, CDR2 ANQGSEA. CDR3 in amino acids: CSVSTGTYEQYF. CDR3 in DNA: TGCAGCGTTTCGACAGGGACCTACGAGCAGTACTTC.

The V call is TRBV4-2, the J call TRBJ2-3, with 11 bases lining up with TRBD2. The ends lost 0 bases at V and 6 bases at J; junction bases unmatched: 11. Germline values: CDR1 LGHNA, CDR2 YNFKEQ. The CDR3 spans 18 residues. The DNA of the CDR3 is TGTGCCAGCAGCCAAGATCTGGGGTCTAGCGGGGGGCCTGATACGCAGTATTTT. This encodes CASSQDLGSSGGPDTQYF.

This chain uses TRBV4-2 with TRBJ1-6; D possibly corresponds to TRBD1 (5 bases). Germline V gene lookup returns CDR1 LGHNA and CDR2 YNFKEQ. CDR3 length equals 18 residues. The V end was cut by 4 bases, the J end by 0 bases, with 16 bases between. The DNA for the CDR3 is TGTGCCAGCAGCCCAAGTGTGGGACTTAGCTCCTATAATTCACCCCTCCACTTT. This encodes CASSPSVGLSSYNSPLHF.

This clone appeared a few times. CDR3 in amino acids: CASSHRGLNGYTF. The CDR3 bases are TGTGCCAGCAGCCACAGGGGGCTTAATGGCTACACCTTC. The chain joins TRBV7-9 to TRBJ1-2; the match to TRBD1 covers 9 bases. The germline V gene has CDR1 SEHNR and CDR2 FQNEAQ (reference sequence). J gave up 6 bases and V 5 bases, and 4 bases lay outside the gene matches. The CDR3 runs 13 residues.

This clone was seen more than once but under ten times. The CDR3 region is CAWREQGRSPLHF. In nucleotides, the CDR3 is TGTGCCTGGAGGGAACAGGGGAGGTCACCCCTCCACTTT. V is TRBV30 and J is TRBJ1-6, with 7 bases fitting TRBD1. The germline CDR1 and CDR2 sequences are GTSNPN and SVGIG (reference sequence). The trim removed 3 bases at V and 10 bases at J, leaving 6 bases unmatched. The length of the CDR3 is 13 residues.

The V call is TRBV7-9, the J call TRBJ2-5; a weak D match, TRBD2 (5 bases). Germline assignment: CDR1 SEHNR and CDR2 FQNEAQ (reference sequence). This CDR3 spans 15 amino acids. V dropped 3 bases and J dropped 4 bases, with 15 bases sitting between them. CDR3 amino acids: CASSLQEYAGETQYF. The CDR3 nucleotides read TGTGCCAGCAGCTTGCAGGAGTACGCGGGAGAGACCCAGTACTTC.

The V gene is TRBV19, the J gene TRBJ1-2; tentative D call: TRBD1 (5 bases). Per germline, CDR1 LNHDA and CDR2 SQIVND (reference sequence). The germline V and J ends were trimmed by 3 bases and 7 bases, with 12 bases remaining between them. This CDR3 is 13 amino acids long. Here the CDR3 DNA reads TGTGCCAGTAGTATGAATCAGGGTCGTGGCTACACCTTC. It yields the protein CASSMNQGRGYTF.

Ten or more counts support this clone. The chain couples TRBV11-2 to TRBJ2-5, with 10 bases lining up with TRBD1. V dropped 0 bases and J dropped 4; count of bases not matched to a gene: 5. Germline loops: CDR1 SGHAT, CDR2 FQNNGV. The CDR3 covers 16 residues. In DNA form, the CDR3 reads TGTGCCAGCAGCTTAGATAGGACAGGGGGGAGAGAGACCCAGTACTTC. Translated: CASSLDRTGGRETQYF. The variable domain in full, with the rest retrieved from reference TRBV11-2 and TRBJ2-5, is EAGVAQSPRYKIIEKRQSVAFWCNPISGHATLYWYQQILGQGPKLLIQFQNNGVVDDSQLPKDRFSAERLKGVDSTLKIQPAKLEDSAVYLCASSLDRTGGRETQYFGPGTRLLVL.

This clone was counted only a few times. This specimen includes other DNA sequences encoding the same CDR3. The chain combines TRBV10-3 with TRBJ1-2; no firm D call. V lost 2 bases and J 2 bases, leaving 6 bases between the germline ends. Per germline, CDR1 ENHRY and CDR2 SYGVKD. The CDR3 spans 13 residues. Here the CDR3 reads CAISEPANYGYTF. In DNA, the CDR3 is TGTGCCATCAGTGAGCCAGCGAACTATGGCTACACCTTC.

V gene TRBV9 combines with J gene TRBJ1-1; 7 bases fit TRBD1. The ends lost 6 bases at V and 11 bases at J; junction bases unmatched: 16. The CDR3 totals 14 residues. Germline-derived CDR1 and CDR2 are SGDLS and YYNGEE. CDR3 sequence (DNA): TGTGCCAGCAACATCGTACGACAGGGTGAAATGGCTTTCTTT. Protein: CASNIVRQGEMAFF.

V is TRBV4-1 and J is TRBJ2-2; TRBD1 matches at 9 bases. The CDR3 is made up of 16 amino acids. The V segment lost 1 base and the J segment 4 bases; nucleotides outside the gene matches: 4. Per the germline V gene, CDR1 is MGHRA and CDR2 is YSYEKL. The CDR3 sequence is CASSQAGQGSTGELFF. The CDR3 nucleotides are TGCGCCAGCAGCCAAGCGGGACAGGGTTCCACCGGGGAGCTGTTTTTT.

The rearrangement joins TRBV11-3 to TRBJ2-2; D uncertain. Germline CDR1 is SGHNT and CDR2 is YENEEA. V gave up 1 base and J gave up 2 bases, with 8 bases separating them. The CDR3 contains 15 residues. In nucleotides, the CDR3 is TGTGCCAGCAGCTTAGTAGTCATAAACACCGGGGAGCTGTTTTTT. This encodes CASSLVVINTGELFF.

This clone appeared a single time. The CDR3 is CASSDPGLGSSYEQYF. The CDR3 coding sequence is TGTGCCAGCAGCGACCCGGGACTAGGATCCTCCTACGAGCAGTACTTC. The V gene is TRBV7-2, the J gene TRBJ2-7; 8 bases align to TRBD2. The CDR3 totals 16 residues. Germline V CDR1 and CDR2: SGHTA, FQGNSA. V was clipped by 5 bases and J by 0 bases; unmatched bases: 9.

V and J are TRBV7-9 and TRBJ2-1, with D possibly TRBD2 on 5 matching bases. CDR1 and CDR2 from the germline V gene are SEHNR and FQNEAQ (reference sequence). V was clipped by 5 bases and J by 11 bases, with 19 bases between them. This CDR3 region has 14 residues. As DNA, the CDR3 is TGTGCCAGCAGCCTTGGTAGCGATCAACTTCAGCAGTTCTTC. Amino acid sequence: CASSLGSDQLQQFF.

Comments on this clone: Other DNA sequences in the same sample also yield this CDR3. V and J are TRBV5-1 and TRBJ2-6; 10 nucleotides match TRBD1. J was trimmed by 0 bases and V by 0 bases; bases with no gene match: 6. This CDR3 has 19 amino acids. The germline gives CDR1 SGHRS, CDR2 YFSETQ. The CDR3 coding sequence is TGCGCCAGCAGCTTGGGGACAGGGGGATCGCTCTCTGGGGCCAACGTCCTGACTTTC. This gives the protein CASSLGTGGSLSGANVLTF.

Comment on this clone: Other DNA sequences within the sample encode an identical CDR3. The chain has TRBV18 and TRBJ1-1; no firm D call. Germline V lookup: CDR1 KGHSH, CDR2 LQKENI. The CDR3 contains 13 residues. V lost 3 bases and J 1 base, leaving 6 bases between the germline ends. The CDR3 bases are TGTGCCAGCTCACCCCAGAAGAACACTGAAGCTTTCTTT. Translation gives CASSPQKNTEAFF.

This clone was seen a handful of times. CDR3 in DNA: TGTGCCAGTACCCTTAGCGGGGTGGTCACAGATACGCAGTATTTT. The encoded protein is CASTLSGVVTDTQYF. The chain uses TRBV19 and TRBJ2-3, with 8 positions matching TRBD2. The CDR3 sequence is 15 residues long. Unmatched junction bases numbered 8, after V lost 7 bases and J lost 2 bases. Germline CDR1 reads LNHDA; CDR2 reads SQIVND (reference sequence).

The CDR3 loop is CASSQGSGELFF. CDR3 DNA sequence: TGTGCCAGCAGTCAGGGTTCCGGGGAGCTGTTTTTT. The chain joins TRBV25-1 to TRBJ2-2; possibly TRBD1 for D (5 bases). V shed 5 bases and J shed 6 bases, with 7 bases lying between them. The germline V gene encodes CDR1 MGHDK and CDR2 SYGVNS. The CDR3 covers 12 residues.

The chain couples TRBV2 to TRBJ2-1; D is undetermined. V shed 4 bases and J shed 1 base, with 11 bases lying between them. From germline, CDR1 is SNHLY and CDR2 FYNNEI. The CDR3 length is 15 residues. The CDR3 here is CASSGAGYSYNEQFF. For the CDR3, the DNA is TGTGCCAGCAGTGGGGCAGGTTATTCCTACAATGAGCAGTTCTTC.

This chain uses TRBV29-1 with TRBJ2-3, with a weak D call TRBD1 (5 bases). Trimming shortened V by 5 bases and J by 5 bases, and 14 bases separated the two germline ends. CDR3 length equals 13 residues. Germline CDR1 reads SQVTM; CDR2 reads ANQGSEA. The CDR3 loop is CSVRRVQGDTQYF. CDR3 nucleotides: TGCAGCGTTCGAAGGGTCCAGGGAGATACGCAGTATTTT.

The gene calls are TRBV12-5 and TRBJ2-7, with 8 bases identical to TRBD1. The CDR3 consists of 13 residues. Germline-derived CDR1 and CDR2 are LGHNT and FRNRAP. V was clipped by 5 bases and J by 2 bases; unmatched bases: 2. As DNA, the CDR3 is TGTGCTAGTGGTATGGACAGGGCCTACGAGCAGTACTTC. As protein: CASGMDRAYEQYF.